This T cell receptor beta chain was recovered during a study of blood T cell repertoires in COVID-19 (dated by TCRdb to 2018 to 2020). General notes on the study: Collaborator samples came from the United States, Italy and Spain and covered acute and convalescent phases of COVID-19. The prospective study material was composed of cDNA or gDNA derived from T cells, B-cell-depleted T cells, or PBMCs. The dataset comprised deeply sampled blood TCRbeta repertoires from subjects exposed to, actively infected with, or recovered from COVID-19. The repertoires were made available in a free public database intended to serve as a resource for research on the immune response to SARS-CoV-2. Samples came from the ongoing ImmuneRACE study (first 160 participants) plus 1,254 subjects from 6 global collaborators. Nearly every sample came with metadata listing a de-identified subject ID, COVID-19 status, age in years and sex. HLA class I and class II types, where available, came from metadata supplied by the sample provider rather than from assay-based typing. The study at large found these results: The amount of clinical and demographic metadata varied by source and participant and was provided uncurated.

TCRbeta CDR3 regions were amplified from genomic DNA using the immunoSEQ Assay, a bias-controlled multiplex PCR. Turning to the authors' computational methods: Within the assay, amplification of reference gene primers was used to estimate how many nucleated cells each sample contained. To quantify the absolute abundance of each unique TCRbeta CDR3 rearrangement, sequence reads were collapsed and filtered. For each sample, productive Simpson clonality was calculated as the square root of Simpson's diversity index across productive rearrangements. In TCRdb, the immuneACCESS table is reduced to in-frame sequences with V and J assigned. These tables do not hold every clone; where another copy was compared, an unresolved V gene accounts for under half, and the others remain unexplained. For V, J and clone size, that table is used; D and trimming come from the DNA. The sample profile shows fewer than 200,000 clones; around four fifths of them were found once. The ten largest clones add up to approximately 18% of the sample.

Taken from cysteine to phenylalanine, the CDR3 has 12 residues. The CDR3 DNA has 36 bases and is translated from base 1. From the germline V gene (reference sequence), CDR1 is LNHDA and CDR2 is SQIVND. Relative to germline, V is 0 bases shorter and J is 5 bases shorter, with 4 bases between their ends. As concerns this clone: Its antigen target is currently unknown. There are no base qualities to consult, and no much larger clone falls within one base.

Another Seattle source contributed samples from volunteer blood donors who had recovered from COVID-19. The collaborating institutions used their own protocols to collect whole blood in K2EDTA tubes. Collaborator samples were shipped for TCRbeta analysis as frozen whole blood, isolated PBMCs, or DNA extracted from either sample type. This receptor was identified in a woman in her 70s who had recovered from COVID-19. Material for sequencing was peripheral blood. The chain joins TRBV19 to TRBJ2-5, with the identity of the D gene unclear. The DNA sequence is TGTGCCAGTAGTATAGATCGGGAGACCCAGTACTTC. Translated, this is CASSIDRETQYF.